What follows are 12 T cell receptor beta chains derived from one specimen sequenced in a study of spatial heterogeneity in lung cancer. TCRdb fed the 5' RACE reads into MiXCR, producing one record per CDR3 protein. The sample has fewer than 45,000 distinct CDR3 sequences; nearly 7% are singletons. The time point was: sample taken at primary tumor resection. The specimen was PBMCs, collected at surgery. These receptors came from a female donor with early-stage non-small cell lung cancer.

This clonotype was seen many times. The gene calls are TRBV12-3 or TRBV12-4 and TRBJ1-6; D not resolved. V lost 5 bases to trimming and J lost 8 bases, with 10 bases between them. The CDR3 spans 13 residues. CDR3 coding DNA: TGTGCCAGCAGTGTTTCAATCGATTCACCCCTCCACTTT. This translates into CASSVSIDSPLHF.

This clonotype was observed a few times. V is TRBV6-5 and J is TRBJ1-2; 7 positions match TRBD1. V lost 6 bases and J lost 0; bases outside the gene matches: 7. The CDR3 sequence is 15 residues long. CDR1 and CDR2 (germline): MNHEY, SVGAGI. The DNA for the CDR3 is TGTGCCAGCAGCCTCACAGGGGCAACTAACTATGGCTACACCTTC. Its protein product is CASSLTGATNYGYTF.

CDR3 amino acids: CASSYSNRPDGGTQYF. The CDR3, as DNA: TGTGCCAGCAGTTACTCGAATAGACCCGATGGGGGGACCCAGTACTTC. The chain uses TRBV6-5 and TRBJ2-5; D may match TRBD1 or TRBD2 (5 bases each). The germline gives CDR1 MNHEY, CDR2 SVGAGI. This CDR3 is built from 16 residues. V was pared by 0 bases and J by 7 bases, with 18 bases between.

The table lists this clonotype with many counts. The chain is built from TRBV6-1 and TRBJ2-3, with 8 bases fitting TRBD2. Germline CDR1 is MNHNS and CDR2 is SASEGT. This CDR3 contains 15 residues. V trimming: 6 bases; J trimming: 0 bases; junction bases outside the gene matches: 5. This chain's CDR3 is CASRVSGVSTDTQYF. CDR3 nucleotide sequence: TGTGCCAGCAGGGTTAGCGGGGTCAGCACAGATACGCAGTATTTT.

This clonotype was picked up many times. The rearrangement links TRBV5-1 to TRBJ1-1; perhaps TRBD1 as D (5 bases). The V gene lost 0 bases and the J gene lost 4 bases, with 10 bases spanning the gap. CDR3 length equals 14 residues. Per germline, CDR1 SGHRS and CDR2 YFSETQ. Written as DNA, the CDR3 is TGCGCCAGCAGCTTGGTGGACGGGGGCACTGAAGCTTTCTTT. This sequence encodes CASSLVDGGTEAFF.

This chain links TRBV5-1 with TRBJ2-7; perhaps TRBD2 as D (6 bases). In germline, CDR1 is SGHRS, CDR2 YFSETQ. CDR3 length: 15 amino acids. V was shortened by 4 bases and J by 0 bases, with 14 bases between the two germline ends. This CDR3 is CASSPRRGHSYEQYF. The CDR3 nucleotides read TGCGCCAGCAGCCCGCGGAGGGGCCACTCCTACGAGCAGTACTTC. Full variable domain (remainder filled in from reference TRBV5-1 and TRBJ2-7): KAGVTQTPRYLIKTRGQQVTLSCSPISGHRSVSWYQQTPGQGLQFLFEYFSETQRNKGNFPGRFSGRQFSNSRSEMNVSTLELGDSALYLCASSPRRGHSYEQYFGPGTRLTVT.

This clonotype was seen many times. The rearrangement uses TRBV7-9 and TRBJ1-2; D uncertain. CDR3 length: 14 amino acids. Germline loops: CDR1 SEHNR, CDR2 FQNEAQ (reference sequence). The ends were cut back, 0 bases at V and 3 bases at J, with 8 bases in the middle. The CDR3 DNA reads as TGTGCCAGCAGCTTAGCCTACACCTACTATGGCTACACCTTC. This codes for CASSLAYTYYGYTF.

This clonotype was counted many times. The rearrangement links TRBV29-1 to TRBJ2-1, with 9 positions matching TRBD2. This CDR3 region has 15 residues. Germline V lookup: CDR1 SQVTM, CDR2 ANQGSEA. J lost 4 bases, V lost 6 bases, and 10 bases had no gene match. In nucleotides, the CDR3 is TGCAGCGTCCCCTGGGGCGGGGGGGCGTACAATGAGCAGTTCTTC. Translating gives CSVPWGGGAYNEQFF.

This rearrangement joins TRBV7-3 to TRBJ1-1, with D hard to call. The germline V gene encodes CDR1 SGHTA and CDR2 FQGTGA. The ends were cut back, 1 base at V and 9 bases at J, with 18 bases in the middle. This CDR3 is 15 amino acids long. The CDR3 region has the DNA TGTGCCAGCAGCTTAAATGTCTCTCCTGTCGGAAAAGCTTTCTTT. It is translated as CASSLNVSPVGKAFF.

V is TRBV5-1 and J is TRBJ2-4; 9 bases map to TRBD2. Germline CDR1 reads SGHRS; CDR2 reads YFSETQ. The CDR3 is 14 residues long. V lost 5 bases and J lost 9; bases outside the gene matches: 9. The CDR3 protein is CASRVAGATGIQYF. The DNA of the CDR3 is TGCGCCAGCAGGGTAGCGGGGGCGACGGGCATTCAGTACTTC.

This clonotype was counted between two and nine times. The genes are TRBV3-1 and TRBJ1-1, with D tentatively TRBD1 (6 bases). The germline CDR1 and CDR2 sequences are LGHDT and YNNKEL (reference sequence). The V end was cut by 5 bases, the J end by 1 base, with 14 bases between. This CDR3 is built from 15 residues. The CDR3 spells CASSSQVGANTEAFF. Here the CDR3 DNA reads TGTGCCAGCAGCTCACAAGTGGGGGCGAACACTGAAGCTTTCTTT. The full variable domain, in which reference TRBV3-1 and TRBJ1-1 provide the parts outside the CDR3, is DTAVSQTPKYLVTQMGNDKSIKCEQNLGHDTMYWYKQDSKKFLKIMFSYNNKELIINETVPNRFSPKSPDKAHLNLHINSLELGDSAVYFCASSSQVGANTEAFFGQGTRLTVV.

This clonotype was recorded many times. The genes are TRBV4-3 and TRBJ2-3; 8 bases are shared with TRBD2. The CDR3 totals 16 residues. After removal of 3 bases from V and 2 bases from J, the junction contained 7 bases not matched to a gene. Germline CDR1 reads LGHNA; CDR2 reads YSLEER. The CDR3 spells CASSQALAGNTDTQYF. The DNA for the CDR3 is TGCGCCAGCAGCCAGGCATTAGCGGGAAACACAGATACGCAGTATTTT.